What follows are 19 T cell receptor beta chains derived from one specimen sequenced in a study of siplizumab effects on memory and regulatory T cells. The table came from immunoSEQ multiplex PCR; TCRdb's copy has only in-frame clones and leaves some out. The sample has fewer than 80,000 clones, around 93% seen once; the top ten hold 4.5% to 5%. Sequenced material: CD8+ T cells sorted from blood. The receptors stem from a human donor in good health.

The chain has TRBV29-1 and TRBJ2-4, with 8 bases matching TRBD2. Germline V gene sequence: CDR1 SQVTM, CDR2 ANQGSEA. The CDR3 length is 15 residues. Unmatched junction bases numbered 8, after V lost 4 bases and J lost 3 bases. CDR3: CSVGGGGMDKNIQYF. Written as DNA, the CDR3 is TGCAGCGTTGGCGGCGGGGGGATGGACAAAAACATTCAGTACTTC.

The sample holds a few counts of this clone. Here the CDR3 DNA reads TGCGCCAGCAGCGCCACATACGGGGACTACGAGCAGTACTTC. It encodes CASSATYGDYEQYF. This rearrangement joins TRBV5-1 to TRBJ2-7, with a possible D match to TRBD2 (5 bases). Trimming shortened V by 4 bases and J by 3 bases, and 14 bases separated the two germline ends. Germline CDR1 reads SGHRS; CDR2 reads YFSETQ. The CDR3 spans 14 residues.

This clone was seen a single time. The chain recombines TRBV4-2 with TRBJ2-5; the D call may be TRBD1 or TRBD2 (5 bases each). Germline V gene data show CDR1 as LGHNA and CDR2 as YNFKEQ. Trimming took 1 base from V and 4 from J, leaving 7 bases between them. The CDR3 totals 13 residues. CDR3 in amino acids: CASSQVGGETQYF. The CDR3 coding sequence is TGTGCCAGCAGCCAAGTTGGGGGAGAGACCCAGTACTTC.

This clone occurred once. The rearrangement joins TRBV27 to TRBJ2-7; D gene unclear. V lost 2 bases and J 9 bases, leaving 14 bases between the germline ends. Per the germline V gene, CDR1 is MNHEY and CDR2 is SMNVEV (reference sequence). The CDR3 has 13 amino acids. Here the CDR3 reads CASSLNIVGSQYF. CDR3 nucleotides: TGTGCCAGCAGTTTAAATATTGTGGGTTCGCAGTACTTC.

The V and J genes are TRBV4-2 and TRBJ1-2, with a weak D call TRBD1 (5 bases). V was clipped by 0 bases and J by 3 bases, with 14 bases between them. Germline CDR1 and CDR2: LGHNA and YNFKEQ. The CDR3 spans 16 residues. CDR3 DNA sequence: TGTGCCAGCAGCCAAGAAGGGAGCGGACAAGACTATGGCTACACCTTC. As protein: CASSQEGSGQDYGYTF.

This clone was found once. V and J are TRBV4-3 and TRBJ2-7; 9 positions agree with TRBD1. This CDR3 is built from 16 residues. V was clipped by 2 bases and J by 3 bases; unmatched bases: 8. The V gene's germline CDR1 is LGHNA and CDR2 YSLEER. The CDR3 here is CASSQTHRGQGYEQYF. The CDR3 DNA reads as TGCGCCAGCAGCCAAACCCACCGGGGACAGGGCTACGAGCAGTACTTC.

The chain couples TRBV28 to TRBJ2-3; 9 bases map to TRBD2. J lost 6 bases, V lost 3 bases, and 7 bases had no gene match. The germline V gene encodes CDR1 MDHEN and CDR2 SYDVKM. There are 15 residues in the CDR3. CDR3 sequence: CASSFGGGAADTQYF. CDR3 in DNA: TGTGCCAGCAGTTTTGGCGGGGGGGCCGCGGATACGCAGTATTTT.

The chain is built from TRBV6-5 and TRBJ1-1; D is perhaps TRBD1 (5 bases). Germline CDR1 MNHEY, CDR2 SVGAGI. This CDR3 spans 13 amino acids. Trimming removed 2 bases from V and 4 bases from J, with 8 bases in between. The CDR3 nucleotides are TGTGCCAGCAGTTACGGAACAGGCACTGAAGCTTTCTTT. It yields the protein CASSYGTGTEAFF.

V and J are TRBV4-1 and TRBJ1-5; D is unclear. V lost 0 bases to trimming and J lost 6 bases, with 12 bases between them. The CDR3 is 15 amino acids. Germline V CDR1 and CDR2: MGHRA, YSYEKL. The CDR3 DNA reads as TGCGCCAGCAGCCAAGAGAGCCGGGAGGGTCAGCCCCAGCATTTT. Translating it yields CASSQESREGQPQHF.

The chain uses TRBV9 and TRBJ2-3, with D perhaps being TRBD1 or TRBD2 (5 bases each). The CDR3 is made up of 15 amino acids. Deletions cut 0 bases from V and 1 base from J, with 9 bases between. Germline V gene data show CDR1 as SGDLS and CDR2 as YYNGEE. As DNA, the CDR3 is TGTGCCAGCAGCGTAGAGGGACGGGGCACAGATACGCAGTATTTT. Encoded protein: CASSVEGRGTDTQYF.

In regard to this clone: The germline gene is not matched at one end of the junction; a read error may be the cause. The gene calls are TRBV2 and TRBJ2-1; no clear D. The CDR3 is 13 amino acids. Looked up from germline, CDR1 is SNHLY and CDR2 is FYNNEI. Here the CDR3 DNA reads TGTGCCAGCAGTGCAGGCTCCCACAATGAGCAGTTCTTC. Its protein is CASSAGSHNEQFF.

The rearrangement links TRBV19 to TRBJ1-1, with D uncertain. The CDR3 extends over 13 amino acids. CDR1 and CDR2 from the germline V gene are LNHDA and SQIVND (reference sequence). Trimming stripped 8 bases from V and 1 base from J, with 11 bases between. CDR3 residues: CASWARGNTEAFF. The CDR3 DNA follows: TGTGCCAGTTGGGCGCGAGGGAACACTGAAGCTTTCTTT.

The CDR3 nucleotides read TGTGCCAGCAGTTACTGGACCATCACAGATACGCAGTATTTT. Translated, it gives CASSYWTITDTQYF. This chain joins TRBV6-6 and TRBJ2-3; D remains ambiguous. Germline V gene data show CDR1 as MNHNY and CDR2 as SVGAGI (reference sequence). V was pared by 1 base and J by 2 bases, with 7 bases between. The CDR3 has 14 residues.

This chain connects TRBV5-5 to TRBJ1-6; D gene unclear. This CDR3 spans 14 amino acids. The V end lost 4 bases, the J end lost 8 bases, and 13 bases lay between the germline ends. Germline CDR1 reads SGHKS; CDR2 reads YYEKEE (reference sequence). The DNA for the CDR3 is TGTGCCAGCAGCACTGAGAGGACCGATTCACCCCTCCACTTT. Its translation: CASSTERTDSPLHF.

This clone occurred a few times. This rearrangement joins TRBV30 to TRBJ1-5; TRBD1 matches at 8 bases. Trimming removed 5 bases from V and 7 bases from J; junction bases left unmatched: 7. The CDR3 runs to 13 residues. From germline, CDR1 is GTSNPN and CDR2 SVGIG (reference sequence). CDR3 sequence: CAWGGQGRQPQHF. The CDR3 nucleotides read TGTGCCTGGGGCGGACAGGGAAGGCAGCCCCAGCATTTT.

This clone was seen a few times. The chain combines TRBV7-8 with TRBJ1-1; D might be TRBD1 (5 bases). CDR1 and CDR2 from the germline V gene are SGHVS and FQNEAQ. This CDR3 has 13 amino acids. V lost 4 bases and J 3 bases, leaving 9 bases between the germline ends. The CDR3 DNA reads TGTGCCAGCAGCTACCGGGGCCACACTGAAGCTTTCTTT. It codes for CASSYRGHTEAFF.

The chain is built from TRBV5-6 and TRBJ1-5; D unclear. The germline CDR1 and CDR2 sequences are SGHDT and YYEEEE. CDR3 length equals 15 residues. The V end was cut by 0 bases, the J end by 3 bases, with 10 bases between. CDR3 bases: TGTGCCAGCAGCTTGGGGGTTGGGGTCAATCAGCCCCAGCATTTT. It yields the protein CASSLGVGVNQPQHF.

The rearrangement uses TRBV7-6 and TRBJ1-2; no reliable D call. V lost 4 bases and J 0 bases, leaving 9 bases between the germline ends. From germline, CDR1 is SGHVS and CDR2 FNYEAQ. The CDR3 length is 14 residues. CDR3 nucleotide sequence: TGTGCCAGCAGCTATGGACGGTCTAACTATGGCTACACCTTC. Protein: CASSYGRSNYGYTF.

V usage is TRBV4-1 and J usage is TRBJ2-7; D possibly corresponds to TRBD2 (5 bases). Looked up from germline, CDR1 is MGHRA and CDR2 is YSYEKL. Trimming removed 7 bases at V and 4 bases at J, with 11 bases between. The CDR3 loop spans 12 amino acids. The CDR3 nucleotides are TGCGCCAGCAATGACGAGGGTTACGAGCAGTACTTC. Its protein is CASNDEGYEQYF.